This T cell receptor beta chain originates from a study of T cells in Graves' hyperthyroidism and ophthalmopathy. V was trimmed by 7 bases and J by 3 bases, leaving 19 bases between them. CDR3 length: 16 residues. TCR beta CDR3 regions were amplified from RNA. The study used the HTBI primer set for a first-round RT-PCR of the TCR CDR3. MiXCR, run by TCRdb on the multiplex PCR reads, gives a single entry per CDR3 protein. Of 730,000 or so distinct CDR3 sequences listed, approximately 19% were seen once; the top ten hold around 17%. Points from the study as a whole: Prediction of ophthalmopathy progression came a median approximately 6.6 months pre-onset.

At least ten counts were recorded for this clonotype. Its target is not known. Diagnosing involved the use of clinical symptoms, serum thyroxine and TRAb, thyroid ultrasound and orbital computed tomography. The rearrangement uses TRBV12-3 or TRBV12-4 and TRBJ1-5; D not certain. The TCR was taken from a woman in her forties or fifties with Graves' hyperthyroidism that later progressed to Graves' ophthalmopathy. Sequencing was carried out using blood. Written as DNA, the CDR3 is TGTGCCAGCATCTCCCGGGGAGGCGGGAACAATCAGCCCCAGCATTTT. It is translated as CASISRGGGNNQPQHF.